Listed here are 8 T cell receptor beta chains from one sample, sequenced in a study of CD8 T cells in ankylosing spondylitis. Study findings and constraints: Among TCR beta sequences, a motif of roughly 8 highly homologous variants appeared characteristic of ankylosing spondylitis blood.

No antigen is known for these receptors. TCRdb ran MiXCR on the 5' RACE reads and lists one entry per CDR3 protein. Here the sample spans more than 500,000 distinct CDR3 sequences, 5.3% being singletons. The sequenced material came from blood, either unsorted or a sorted T cell fraction (not recorded which). These receptors were obtained from a male donor with ankylosing spondylitis.

This clonotype was recorded many times. The genes are TRBV24-1 and TRBJ2-5, with a weak D call TRBD1 (6 bases). Germline V gene lookup returns CDR1 KGHDR and CDR2 SFDVKD. The CDR3 is 15 residues long. Trimming removed 4 bases at V and 5 bases at J, with 16 bases between. CDR3: CATSDGRGRLETQYF. The CDR3 coding sequence is TGTGCCACCAGTGACGGCAGGGGTCGGTTGGAGACCCAGTACTTC.

This clonotype was counted between two and nine times. This sequence joins TRBV5-1 and TRBJ2-1; D tentatively fits TRBD1 or TRBD2 (6 bases each). The germline gives CDR1 SGHRS, CDR2 YFSETQ. Trimming pared 4 bases from V and 3 bases from J, leaving 23 bases between. The length of the CDR3 is 18 residues. Here the CDR3 DNA reads TGCGCCAGCAGCAGACCAAGGGGGGCTGTCCATAACTACAATGAGCAGTTCTTC. Amino acids: CASSRPRGAVHNYNEQFF.

This clonotype was detected many times. This chain connects TRBV28 to TRBJ1-2, with TRBD1 matching 10 bases. Germline assignment: CDR1 MDHEN and CDR2 SYDVKM. CDR3 length: 13 amino acids. Germline trimming cut 5 bases from V and 7 bases from J; bases unmatched to any gene: 4. DNA of the CDR3: TGTGCCAGCAGTCCTGACAGGGGGCCTGGCTACACCTTC. It specifies CASSPDRGPGYTF.

This clonotype was picked up many times. V and J are TRBV10-3 and TRBJ2-5; D unresolved. V shed 6 bases and J shed 5 bases, with 13 bases lying between them. CDR1 is ENHRY, CDR2 SYGVKD, per germline. The CDR3 totals 13 residues. The CDR3 loop reads CAISLTARETQYF. In DNA form, the CDR3 reads TGTGCCATCAGCTTGACCGCGAGGGAGACCCAGTACTTC.

The J gene is TRBJ2-2, the V gene TRBV12-5, with unresolved D. This CDR3 region has 15 residues. The germline gives CDR1 LGHNT, CDR2 FRNRAP. Trimming shortened V by 0 bases and J by 5 bases, and 10 bases separated the two germline ends. The CDR3 DNA is TGTGCTAGTGGTTTGGTAACCCGGGTGACCGGGGAGCTGTTTTTT. This encodes CASGLVTRVTGELFF. The full variable domain, in which reference TRBV12-5 and TRBJ2-2 provide the parts outside the CDR3, is DARVTQTPRHKVTEMGQEVTMRCQPILGHNTVFWYRQTMMQGLELLAYFRNRAPLDDSGMPKDRFSAEMPDATLATLKIQPSEPRDSAVYFCASGLVTRVTGELFFGEGSRLTVL.

Many counts were recorded for this clonotype. The chain links TRBV5-1 to TRBJ1-2, with a possible D match to TRBD1 (5 bases). The germline gives CDR1 SGHRS, CDR2 YFSETQ. This CDR3 has 14 residues. V shed 6 bases and J shed 5 bases, with 17 bases lying between them. The CDR3 is CASTQGLSNYGYTF. CDR3 coding DNA: TGCGCCAGCACCCAGGGTCTCTCGAATTATGGCTACACCTTC.

This clonotype has at least ten counts. This chain uses TRBV27 with TRBJ1-5, with D maybe TRBD1 (6 bases). V lost 4 bases and J 7 bases, leaving 11 bases between the germline ends. Germline V gives CDR1 MNHEY, CDR2 SMNVEV (reference sequence). The CDR3 has 13 residues. CDR3 protein: CASSSGVDQPQHF. Here the CDR3 DNA reads TGTGCCAGCAGTTCAGGGGTAGACCAGCCCCAGCATTTT.

This clonotype turned up a few times. An end of the junction differs from the germline gene, which may be a read error. The genes are TRBV4-1 and TRBJ2-5; the D gene is possibly TRBD2 (5 bases). Looked up from germline, CDR1 is MGHRA and CDR2 is YSYEKL. This CDR3 contains 12 residues. This CDR3 reads CASSQMSGPADF. The CDR3 DNA reads as TGCGCCAGCAGCCAAATGAGCGGCCCCGCGGACTTC.